These 24 T cell receptor beta chains originate from one sample sequenced in a study of shared clonotypes between healthy human individuals. The assay was immunoSEQ multiplex PCR, and TCRdb's table has in-frame clones only and misses some. In the table there are 2 million to 2.5 million clones, 90% to 96% of which are singletons. The sample taken for sequencing was naive CD4+ T cells sorted from blood. Subset defined: CD45RA+ positively selected. The source of these receptors is a man in his late teens or twenties in good health.

CDR3: CASSPGDASNQPQHF. Here the CDR3 DNA reads TGTGCCAGCAGTCCCGGGGACGCTAGCAATCAGCCCCAGCATTTT. The rearrangement uses TRBV27 and TRBJ1-5; a weak D match, TRBD1 (5 bases). Germline V CDR1 and CDR2: MNHEY, SMNVEV (reference sequence). Deletions cut 5 bases from V and 0 bases from J, with 11 bases between. This CDR3 has 15 amino acids.

The V and J genes are TRBV13 and TRBJ1-4; no clear D gene. The CDR3 length is 11 residues. V was pared by 3 bases and J by 7 bases, with 3 bases between. CDR1 and CDR2 (germline): PRHDT, FYEKMQ (reference sequence). The CDR3 loop is CASSFGEKLFF. The CDR3 coding sequence is TGTGCCAGCAGCTTTGGTGAAAAACTGTTTTTT.

The table lists this clone with a count of one. The chain combines TRBV19 with TRBJ2-7, with TRBD1 matching 7 bases. CDR1 LNHDA and CDR2 SQIVND come from the germline V gene (reference sequence). The CDR3 contains 12 residues. J lost 7 bases, V lost 3 bases, and 3 bases had no gene match. The CDR3 DNA is TGTGCCAGTAGTATTACAGGGGATGAGCAGTACTTC. Translation: CASSITGDEQYF.

V and J are TRBV4-2 and TRBJ1-2; 8 bases map to TRBD1. The CDR3 extends over 13 amino acids. Germline CDR1 is LGHNA and CDR2 is YNFKEQ. The ends lost 4 bases at V and 6 bases at J; junction bases unmatched: 4. CDR3 coding DNA: TGTGCCAGCAGCCCCCGGACAGGGAATGGCTACACCTTC. Translation gives CASSPRTGNGYTF.

The J gene is TRBJ2-4, the V gene TRBV7-8; D possibly corresponds to TRBD1 (6 bases). The germline V gene has CDR1 SGHVS and CDR2 FQNEAQ. The CDR3 spans 14 residues. V was clipped by 3 bases and J by 9 bases, with 15 bases between them. The CDR3 DNA sequence: TGTGCCAGCAGCTTGGATCCCGGGACAATCATTCAGTACTTC. Translated, it gives CASSLDPGTIIQYF.

The rearrangement joins TRBV2 to TRBJ2-1; 11 bases map to TRBD2. Germline loops: CDR1 SNHLY, CDR2 FYNNEI. The V segment lost 7 bases and the J segment 10 bases; nucleotides outside the gene matches: 6. This CDR3 has 13 amino acids. CDR3 DNA sequence: TGTGCCAGCAAAACTAGCGGGGGTCTGGAGCAGTTCTTC. It codes for CASKTSGGLEQFF.

This clone was recorded once. The chain employs TRBV10-1 and TRBJ2-1; D unclear. This CDR3 region has 17 residues. Looked up from germline, CDR1 is WNHNN and CDR2 is SYGVQD (reference sequence). Trimming stripped 0 bases from V and 9 bases from J, with 21 bases between. CDR3 DNA: TGCGCCAGCAGTGAGTCTAGGATAGGCAAATCTCGCAGTGAGCAGTTCTTC. It yields the protein CASSESRIGKSRSEQFF.

The V call is TRBV5-1, the J call TRBJ1-1, with 7 bases identical to TRBD1. The CDR3 consists of 13 residues. Germline CDR1 is SGHRS and CDR2 is YFSETQ. Trimming at V came to 4 bases and at J to 8 bases, leaving 8 bases not matched to a gene. CDR3 coding DNA: TGCGCCAGCAGCGTACAGACGACAGGGGAAGCTTTCTTT. Its protein product is CASSVQTTGEAFF.

About this clone: This specimen includes other DNA sequences encoding the same CDR3. The rearrangement links TRBV5-4 to TRBJ2-7; possibly TRBD1 for D (5 bases). Germline assignment: CDR1 SGHNT and CDR2 YYREEE (reference sequence). The CDR3 is 13 residues long. V was trimmed by 4 bases and J by 4 bases, leaving 12 bases between them. The CDR3 nucleotides are TGTGCCAGCAGCCCCGGAAGGGGTTACGAGCAGTACTTC. Its protein is CASSPGRGYEQYF.

The chain employs TRBV18 and TRBJ1-2, with 7 bases matching TRBD1. CDR1 and CDR2 from the germline V gene are KGHSH and LQKENI. The CDR3 totals 14 residues. Trimming took 2 bases from V and 5 from J; bases not matched to a gene: 5. The CDR3 bases are TGTGCCAGCTCACCAACCGGGACAGCGTATGGCTACACCTTC. As protein: CASSPTGTAYGYTF.

The J gene is TRBJ1-2, the V gene TRBV30; D not certain. The CDR3 covers 10 residues. CDR1 is GTSNPN, CDR2 SVGIG, per germline (reference sequence). CDR3: CATLNGGYTF. CDR3 DNA: TGTGCTACTCTTAATGGTGGCTACACCTTC.

This clone was detected once. The rearrangement uses TRBV6-1 and TRBJ1-2, with D unclear. V lost 2 bases and J 5 bases, leaving 9 bases between the germline ends. The CDR3 covers 13 residues. CDR1 is MNHNS and CDR2 is SASEGT in the germline V gene. This CDR3 reads CASSELAVYGYTF. The CDR3, as DNA: TGTGCCAGCAGTGAATTGGCAGTTTATGGCTACACCTTC.

The rearrangement uses TRBV28 and TRBJ1-2; D is possibly TRBD1 (6 bases). V lost 6 bases and J lost 4, with 12 bases in between. This CDR3 contains 13 residues. Germline CDR1 reads MDHEN; CDR2 reads SYDVKM. The CDR3 is CASRDTGPYGYTF. DNA for the CDR3: TGTGCCAGCAGAGATACAGGGCCCTATGGCTACACCTTC.

V gene TRBV10-3 combines with J gene TRBJ2-3; no reliable D call. Germline V gene data show CDR1 as ENHRY and CDR2 as SYGVKD. The CDR3 has 18 amino acids. The ends were cut back, 7 bases at V and 2 bases at J, with 25 bases in the middle. Here the CDR3 reads CAITPDLWLGLITDTQYF. The CDR3 nucleotides read TGTGCCATCACCCCAGACCTATGGTTAGGATTAATCACAGATACGCAGTATTTT.

The chain recombines TRBV30 with TRBJ1-1; possibly TRBD1 for D (6 bases). CDR3 length: 13 residues. Germline V gene lookup returns CDR1 GTSNPN and CDR2 SVGIG (reference sequence). With 2 bases removed from V and 6 bases from J, the gap between germline ends came to 13 bases. The CDR3 nucleotides are TGTGCCTGGAGTTTCCAGGGGCGGCCTGAAGCTTTCTTT. It yields the protein CAWSFQGRPEAFF.

The V and J genes are TRBV7-9 and TRBJ1-6; 8 positions match TRBD1. Germline-derived CDR1 and CDR2 are SEHNR and FQNEAQ (reference sequence). The CDR3 has 15 amino acids. With V trimmed by 8 bases and J by 3 bases, 6 bases remained unmatched. DNA of the CDR3: TGTGCCAGCGGCAGACAGGGGAGCTATAATTCACCCCTCCACTTT. Translating gives CASGRQGSYNSPLHF.

The chain joins TRBV19 to TRBJ2-5; TRBD2 matches at 13 bases. CDR3 length equals 15 residues. Germline loops: CDR1 LNHDA, CDR2 SQIVND (reference sequence). V shed 4 bases, J shed 4 bases, and the junction held 3 bases outside the gene matches. CDR3 sequence reads: CASSNGLAGVETQYF. For the CDR3, the DNA is TGTGCCAGTAGTAACGGACTAGCGGGGGTAGAGACCCAGTACTTC.

CDR3 DNA: TGCGCCAGCAGCTTGGACGTCAACTCGGCTGAAGCTTTCTTT. Residues: CASSLDVNSAEAFF. The genes are TRBV5-1 and TRBJ1-1; D is unresolved. The V end was cut by 0 bases, the J end by 6 bases, with 12 bases between. The CDR3 runs 14 residues. Germline V CDR1 and CDR2: SGHRS, YFSETQ.

The CDR3 region has the DNA TGTGCCAGCAGCTTAGCGGGGGAAAATTCGAAGACCCAGTACTTC. Encoded protein: CASSLAGENSKTQYF. The rearrangement links TRBV7-2 to TRBJ2-5, with D perhaps being TRBD1 or TRBD2 (5 bases each). The ends were cut back, 0 bases at V and 6 bases at J, with 14 bases in the middle. This CDR3 is built from 15 residues. Germline CDR1 SGHTA, CDR2 FQGNSA.

The chain employs TRBV10-3 and TRBJ2-7; unclear D gene. The CDR3 is 17 amino acids. Trimming stripped 1 base from V and 4 bases from J, with 20 bases between. CDR1 ENHRY and CDR2 SYGVKD come from the germline V gene. The CDR3 DNA is TGTGCCATCAGTGAGTTAGACCCCTATGGATCCCAATACGAGCAGTACTTC. Its protein is CAISELDPYGSQYEQYF.

This chain joins TRBV6-1 and TRBJ1-4; TRBD1 aligns across 9 bases. The CDR3 contains 15 residues. From germline, CDR1 is MNHNS and CDR2 SASEGT. Trimming removed 8 bases from V and 0 bases from J; junction bases left unmatched: 4. The CDR3 region is CASVTGGATNEKLFF. The CDR3 DNA reads as TGTGCCAGCGTTACAGGGGGCGCAACTAATGAAAAACTGTTTTTT.

The chain links TRBV18 to TRBJ2-1; TRBD1 matches at 7 bases. Germline-derived CDR1 and CDR2 are KGHSH and LQKENI. J lost 13 bases, V lost 3 bases, and 12 bases had no gene match. The CDR3 is made up of 14 amino acids. CDR3 protein: CASSPGRDRIIQFF. The CDR3 DNA reads as TGTGCCAGCTCACCGGGCCGGGACAGAATTATCCAGTTCTTC.

The chain combines TRBV7-2 with TRBJ2-6; D call uncertain. Trimming pared 1 base from V and 0 bases from J, leaving 7 bases between. The CDR3 runs to 16 residues. Germline-derived CDR1 and CDR2 are SGHTA and FQGNSA. The CDR3 DNA sequence: TGTGCCAGCAGCTTAGGAGGCACCTCTGGGGCCAACGTCCTGACTTTC. Translated, it gives CASSLGGTSGANVLTF.

This sequence joins TRBV7-8 and TRBJ2-5; 8 bases match TRBD2. The junction had 12 bases not matched to a gene; V was cut back by 5 bases and J by 4 bases. The CDR3 contains 16 residues. Germline CDR1 SGHVS, CDR2 FQNEAQ. The CDR3 nucleotides are TGTGCCAGCAGCCAGCTCACGGGACTAGTAGCAGAGACCCAGTACTTC. Residues: CASSQLTGLVAETQYF.